This TCR beta chain comes out of a study of T cells in Graves' hyperthyroidism and ophthalmopathy. Study-wide results and limits: In validation, the model predicted ophthalmopathy. These predictions came a median roughly 6.5 months before onset.

The TCR beta CDR3 regions underwent amplification using RNA transcripts as the source. During a first-round RT-PCR of the TCR CDR3, the HTBI primer set was used. MiXCR, run by TCRdb on the multiplex PCR reads, gives a single entry per CDR3 protein. The repertoire includes 480,000 or so distinct CDR3 sequences, 40% to 50% of them detected once, and roughly 45% sits in the top ten. This clonotype has just one count. Its specificity is not known. Germline values: CDR1 MNHEY, CDR2 SVGAGI. CDR3 length equals 13 residues. The V end was cut by 8 bases, the J end by 4 bases, with 12 bases between. Material: peripheral blood or thyroid tissue (not recorded which). The TCR sequence derives from an adult woman with Graves' disease, either hyperthyroidism or ophthalmopathy (not recorded which). The chain combines TRBV6-5 with TRBJ1-5; D is perhaps TRBD1 (5 bases). Here the CDR3 reads CASGMGRNQPQHF. CDR3 in DNA: TGTGCCAGCGGGATGGGGCGAAATCAGCCCCAGCATTTT.